A single sample is the source of the 16 T cell receptor beta chains below, sequenced in a study of T cells in Graves' hyperthyroidism and ophthalmopathy. What was amplified from RNA transcripts were TCR beta CDR3 regions. An initial round of RT-PCR targeting the TCR CDR3 relied on the HTBI primer set. From the multiplex PCR reads, TCRdb called clonotypes with MiXCR, one entry per CDR3 protein. The table lists more than 550,000 distinct CDR3 sequences, 17% of them singletons. The sequenced sample was blood. Receptor source: a man in his fifties or sixties with Graves' hyperthyroidism.

A remark on this clonotype: A much larger clonotype is one base distant, so this may be a read error. Since the CDR3 does not end with the conserved phenylalanine or tryptophan, this likely comes from a read error. The rearrangement links TRBV10-3 to TRBJ1-5; a weak D match, TRBD1 (5 bases). The CDR3 is 14 amino acids. CDR1 is ENHRY, CDR2 SYGVKD, per germline. V was trimmed by 10 bases and J by 2 bases, leaving 15 bases between them. The CDR3 DNA sequence: TGTGCCACCCAGGCGGGGGGAGGCAATCAGCCCCAGCATATT. It codes for CATQAGGGNQPQHI.

This sequence joins TRBV30 and TRBJ2-3, with 9 positions matching TRBD2. This CDR3 spans 16 amino acids. V lost 0 bases, J lost 1 base, and 5 bases stayed unmatched. Germline lookup yields CDR1 GTSNPN and CDR2 SVGIG (reference sequence). CDR3 nucleotide sequence: TGTGCCTGGAGTGTTTCAGCGGGAGGCCGCACAGATACGCAGTATTTT. This codes for CAWSVSAGGRTDTQYF.

Many counts were recorded for this clonotype. This chain connects TRBV5-1 to TRBJ2-2, with TRBD1 matching over 8 bases. This CDR3 has 17 residues. Germline lookup yields CDR1 SGHRS and CDR2 YFSETQ. V lost 3 bases, J lost 5 bases, and 12 bases stayed unmatched. The CDR3 coding sequence is TGCGCCAGCAGCTGGACGGGGACAGGAACGGGGACCGGGGAGCTGTTTTTT. Translating it yields CASSWTGTGTGTGELFF.

The DNA of the CDR3 is TGTGCCAGCAGCTTACTAGCGGGAGTGAGGGATACGCAGTATTTT. As protein: CASSLLAGVRDTQYF. This chain joins TRBV7-9 and TRBJ2-3; 10 bases align to TRBD2. The V segment lost 2 bases and the J segment 6 bases; nucleotides outside the gene matches: 5. The CDR3 has 15 residues. Germline assignment: CDR1 SEHNR and CDR2 FQNEAQ (reference sequence).

The chain carries TRBV20-1 and TRBJ2-5; TRBD2 matches 10 bases. There are 15 residues in the CDR3. CDR1 and CDR2 from the germline V gene are DFQATT and SNEGSKA (reference sequence). V was pared by 0 bases and J by 4 bases, with 5 bases of the junction left unmatched. The CDR3 nucleotides read TGCAGTGCTAGAGATGGGCTAGCGGGAGTAGAGACCCAGTACTTC. Amino acids: CSARDGLAGVETQYF.

This clonotype has ten or more counts. This chain uses TRBV11-2 with TRBJ2-1; D is possibly TRBD1 or TRBD2 (5 bases each). Germline-derived CDR1 and CDR2 are SGHAT and FQNNGV. V lost 1 base to trimming and J lost 3 bases, with 10 bases between them. This CDR3 has 15 residues. CDR3 residues: CASSLVGAGYNEQFF. The CDR3 region has the DNA TGTGCCAGCAGCTTAGTAGGGGCGGGCTACAATGAGCAGTTCTTC.

This clonotype was picked up many times. V is TRBV3-1 and J is TRBJ2-7; TRBD1 matches 9 bases. V trimming: 0 bases; J trimming: 5 bases; junction bases outside the gene matches: 5. The CDR3 extends over 15 amino acids. Germline CDR1 reads LGHDT; CDR2 reads YNNKEL (reference sequence). The CDR3 sequence is CASSQDGGTGNEQYF. In DNA form, the CDR3 reads TGTGCCAGCAGCCAAGATGGTGGGACAGGGAACGAGCAGTACTTC.

The sample holds many counts of this clonotype. The J gene is TRBJ1-5, the V gene TRBV10-3, with a tentative D call TRBD1 (5 bases). The CDR3 runs to 14 residues. V was cut by 4 bases and J by 5 bases, with 12 bases left in between. Germline CDR1 ENHRY, CDR2 SYGVKD. The CDR3 nucleotides are TGTGCCATCAGTGGCGGGGGGTCTTATCAGCCCCAGCATTTT. Its protein is CAISGGGSYQPQHF.

This clonotype was found many times. V and J are TRBV10-1 and TRBJ2-5; D is unresolved. Trimming removed 2 bases from V and 0 bases from J, with 13 bases in between. CDR3 length equals 16 residues. From germline, CDR1 is WNHNN and CDR2 SYGVQD (reference sequence). The CDR3 DNA is TGCGCCAGCAGTGAGAGGTCTAGTCTTAACCAAGAGACCCAGTACTTC. This translates into CASSERSSLNQETQYF.

This clonotype has a handful of counts. The V call is TRBV19, the J call TRBJ1-4; maybe TRBD1 (6 bases). Germline values: CDR1 LNHDA, CDR2 SQIVND (reference sequence). V gave up 2 bases and J gave up 4 bases, with 11 bases separating them. The CDR3 runs 15 residues. Here the CDR3 reads CASSITTRGNEKLFF. The CDR3 DNA sequence: TGTGCCAGTAGTATAACGACCAGGGGTAATGAAAAACTGTTTTTT.

In its sample, this clonotype was seen many times. The gene calls are TRBV2 and TRBJ2-1; no clear D gene. This CDR3 is 14 amino acids long. The germline V gene has CDR1 SNHLY and CDR2 FYNNEI. With 8 bases removed from V and 0 bases from J, the gap between germline ends came to 11 bases. This CDR3 is CASAYWGSYNEQFF. CDR3 sequence (DNA): TGTGCCAGCGCGTACTGGGGCTCCTACAATGAGCAGTTCTTC.

This clonotype was seen more than once but under ten times. The rearrangement links TRBV6-1 to TRBJ2-1; TRBD2 matches at 8 bases. Germline loops: CDR1 MNHNS, CDR2 SASEGT. After removal of 6 bases from V and 0 bases from J, the junction contained 10 bases not matched to a gene. The CDR3 contains 17 residues. The CDR3 reads CASSPSPGGSSYNEQFF. As DNA, the CDR3 is TGTGCCAGCAGCCCCTCCCCGGGAGGGAGCTCCTACAATGAGCAGTTCTTC.

This clonotype was seen a few times. The rearrangement uses TRBV7-6 and TRBJ2-1; 8 bases align to TRBD2. From germline, CDR1 is SGHVS and CDR2 FNYEAQ. The CDR3 loop spans 17 amino acids. V lost 2 bases and J lost 6; bases outside the gene matches: 12. The CDR3 DNA is TGTGCCAGCAGCTTATCGGCCGGGACGGGACTAGTCAATGAGCAGTTCTTC. It is translated as CASSLSAGTGLVNEQFF.

This clonotype was seen ten or more times. The rearrangement uses TRBV2 and TRBJ1-5; D may be TRBD1 (6 bases). The CDR3 has 17 amino acids. V was pared by 0 bases and J by 2 bases, with 14 bases between. CDR1 is SNHLY, CDR2 FYNNEI, per germline. CDR3 in amino acids: CASSEARGAQGNQPQHF. In DNA, the CDR3 is TGTGCCAGCAGTGAAGCGCGGGGGGCGCAAGGCAATCAGCCCCAGCATTTT.

The chain joins TRBV11-2 to TRBJ2-7; TRBD2 aligns across 7 bases. The germline V gene has CDR1 SGHAT and CDR2 FQNNGV. V lost 5 bases, J lost 0 bases, and 7 bases stayed unmatched. CDR3 length: 15 residues. The CDR3 DNA sequence: TGTGCCAGCAGCCCTGTACTAGCGACCTCCTACGAGCAGTACTTC. Amino acids: CASSPVLATSYEQYF.

As concerns this clonotype: Since no conserved phenylalanine or tryptophan closes the CDR3, a read error is the likely cause. The rearrangement joins TRBV6-1 to TRBJ1-6; 7 nucleotides agree with TRBD1. The CDR3 extends over 16 amino acids. Trimming removed 6 bases from V and 6 bases from J; junction bases left unmatched: 11. CDR1 and CDR2 (germline): MNHNS, SASEGT. CDR3 sequence: CASRNDRAVGNSPLHL. CDR3 in DNA: TGTGCCAGCAGAAACGACAGGGCGGTGGGTAATTCACCCCTCCACCTT.